A single sample gave rise to the 18 T cell receptor beta chains below, sequenced in a study of somatic mutations in cytotoxic T cells in rheumatoid arthritis. Sequencing was performed with immunoSEQ multiplex PCR; in TCRdb, only in-frame clones are kept and a portion is missing. The repertoire has about 11,000 clones, 70% to 85% of them found once; the top ten carry around 10%. Sequencing was carried out using CD8+ T cells sorted from blood. The receptors originated from a woman in her thirties or forties in good health.

The V call is TRBV29-1, the J call TRBJ2-1; D is perhaps TRBD1 or TRBD2 (5 bases each). The germline V gene has CDR1 SQVTM and CDR2 ANQGSEA. This CDR3 has 12 amino acids. Trimming cost V 5 bases and J 4 bases, with 9 bases left between them. The CDR3 reads CSVLGGYNEQFF. The DNA for the CDR3 is TGCAGCGTTCTTGGGGGTTACAATGAGCAGTTCTTC.

V usage is TRBV11-3 and J usage is TRBJ1-2, with D hard to call. This CDR3 is 16 amino acids long. V was pared by 4 bases and J by 6 bases, with 21 bases between. Germline CDR1 SGHNT, CDR2 YENEEA. The CDR3 DNA reads TGTGCCAGCAGCTATACCCCCAATATCGGAGGTGATGGCTACACCTTC. Translated: CASSYTPNIGGDGYTF.

The J gene is TRBJ1-4, the V gene TRBV7-9; a possible D gene is TRBD1 (5 bases). Germline CDR1 SEHNR, CDR2 FQNEAQ (reference sequence). This CDR3 is built from 16 residues. Trimming shortened V by 4 bases and J by 4 bases, and 16 bases separated the two germline ends. DNA of the CDR3: TGTGCCAGCAGCTCCCCCGTGGGGCAGCTTAATGAAAAACTGTTTTTT. Translated, it gives CASSSPVGQLNEKLFF.

This clone was detected only once. The chain couples TRBV6-5 to TRBJ1-1; a weak D match, TRBD1 (5 bases). Per the germline V gene, CDR1 is MNHEY and CDR2 is SVGAGI. The V end was cut by 4 bases, the J end by 6 bases, with 15 bases between. The length of the CDR3 is 14 residues. CDR3 loop: CASSWTPVGAEAFF. As DNA, the CDR3 is TGTGCCAGCAGTTGGACACCGGTCGGGGCTGAAGCTTTCTTT.

This clone appeared a few times. The chain links TRBV16 to TRBJ1-1; D is unresolved. Germline lookup yields CDR1 KGHSY and CDR2 FQNENV. This CDR3 has 17 residues. The V gene lost 0 bases and the J gene lost 0 bases, with 14 bases spanning the gap. Here the CDR3 reads CASSQSGSDSMNTEAFF. In nucleotides, the CDR3 is TGTGCCAGCAGCCAATCGGGGTCAGATTCAATGAACACTGAAGCTTTCTTT.

This clone was counted a few times. The junction departs from the called germline gene at one end, perhaps through a read error. The V and J genes are TRBV7-7 and TRBJ2-7, with 10 positions matching TRBD2. CDR3 size: 13 residues. Looked up from germline, CDR1 is SSHAT and CDR2 is FNYEAQ (reference sequence). The DNA of the CDR3 is TGTGCTAGCAGCGCGGGACTAGCGACCACGCAGTACTTC. Translation: CASSAGLATTQYF.

V usage is TRBV27 and J usage is TRBJ1-6; possibly TRBD1 for D (5 bases). Per the germline V gene, CDR1 is MNHEY and CDR2 is SMNVEV (reference sequence). The V end lost 5 bases, the J end lost 5 bases, and 16 bases lay between the germline ends. The CDR3 sequence is 16 residues long. The CDR3 DNA reads TGTGCCAGCAGTCGACTTCACGAAGGGGATAATTCACCCCTCCACTTT. Protein sequence: CASSRLHEGDNSPLHF.

J is TRBJ2-6 and V is TRBV7-6; the D gene is possibly TRBD1 (5 bases). The V end lost 0 bases, the J end lost 4 bases, and 22 bases lay between the germline ends. This CDR3 spans 20 amino acids. The germline CDR1 and CDR2 sequences are SGHVS and FNYEAQ. CDR3 protein: CASSLAPPRDSNPGANVLTF. The CDR3 region has the DNA TGTGCCAGCAGCTTAGCGCCCCCCCGAGACAGCAATCCCGGGGCCAACGTCCTGACTTTC.

The rearrangement uses TRBV9 and TRBJ1-1; D possibly corresponds to TRBD1 (5 bases). The V end lost 0 bases, the J end lost 7 bases, and 13 bases lay between the germline ends. The length of the CDR3 is 14 residues. Germline V CDR1 and CDR2: SGDLS, YYNGEE. CDR3 bases: TGTGCCAGCAGCGTAGGGGCGACAGACTATGAAGCTTTCTTT. This gives the protein CASSVGATDYEAFF.

V gene TRBV7-9 combines with J gene TRBJ2-4; 10 bases agree with TRBD1. Germline V gene data show CDR1 as SEHNR and CDR2 as FQNEAQ (reference sequence). The CDR3 sequence is 15 residues long. The junction had 7 bases not matched to a gene; V was cut back by 4 bases and J by 7 bases. The CDR3 region has the DNA TGTGCCAGCAGCTCTTTCGACAGGGGGCTTAACATTCAGTACTTC. Its protein product is CASSSFDRGLNIQYF.

The rearrangement uses TRBV6-5 and TRBJ1-2; D gene ambiguous. Germline V CDR1 and CDR2: MNHEY, SVGAGI. Trimming removed 6 bases at V and 8 bases at J, with 10 bases between. This CDR3 spans 11 amino acids. The CDR3 reads CASRSDRGYTF. In nucleotides, the CDR3 is TGTGCCAGCAGGTCAGATCGCGGCTACACCTTC.

The chain is built from TRBV2 and TRBJ1-5; 7 nucleotides match TRBD1. The CDR3 contains 13 residues. With 7 bases clipped from V and 9 bases from J, the junction kept 9 bases outside the gene matches. CDR1 is SNHLY and CDR2 is FYNNEI in the germline V gene. The CDR3 DNA sequence: TGTGCCAGCACCTGGACAGGCTCGAGGCCCCAGCATTTT. This sequence encodes CASTWTGSRPQHF.

The chain couples TRBV19 to TRBJ1-2; D gene uncertain. There are 12 residues in the CDR3. Trimming removed 6 bases from V and 8 bases from J, with 13 bases in between. Germline loops: CDR1 LNHDA, CDR2 SQIVND (reference sequence). The CDR3 region is CASRDPLGGYTF. The CDR3 DNA is TGTGCCAGTAGGGACCCGCTGGGAGGCTACACCTTC. Full variable domain (rest looked up from reference TRBV19 and TRBJ1-2): DGGITQSPKYLFRKEGQNVTLSCEQNLNHDAMYWYRQDPGQGLRLIYYSQIVNDFQKGDIAEGYSVSREKKESFPLTVTSAQKNPTAFYLCASRDPLGGYTFGSGTRLTVV.

The V and J genes are TRBV11-2 and TRBJ2-1; 14 bases agree with TRBD2. This CDR3 has 14 amino acids. V lost 4 bases and J lost 7; bases outside the gene matches: 0. Germline values: CDR1 SGHAT, CDR2 FQNNGV. DNA of the CDR3: TGTGCCAGCAGCTGGACTAGCGGGGGGAATGAGCAGTTCTTC. This codes for CASSWTSGGNEQFF.

This clone is medium-sized (0.01 to 0.1%) by share. The chain joins TRBV27 to TRBJ2-2, with unresolved D. The V and J ends lost 6 bases and 4 bases respectively, with 6 bases between them. The CDR3 totals 12 residues. Germline CDR1 reads MNHEY; CDR2 reads SMNVEV (reference sequence). The DNA of the CDR3 is TGTGCCAGCAGGAGTAGCACCGGGGAGCTGTTTTTT. This encodes CASRSSTGELFF.

This clone ranks as medium-sized. The CDR3 here is CASSYSQGMPEKLFF. The CDR3 region has the DNA TGTGCCAGCAGTTACTCCCAGGGGATGCCCGAAAAACTGTTTTTT. The V call is TRBV6-6, the J call TRBJ1-4, with D perhaps matching TRBD1 (6 bases). The CDR3 has 15 amino acids. V was pared by 0 bases and J by 8 bases, with 13 bases between. Germline loops: CDR1 MNHNY, CDR2 SVGAGI (reference sequence).

Here the CDR3 reads CAISETGTTWEQYV. For the CDR3, the DNA is TGTGCCATCAGTGAGACGGGGACTACGTGGGAGCAGTACGTC. J is TRBJ2-7 and V is TRBV10-3; 7 nucleotides line up with TRBD2. There are 14 residues in the CDR3. Germline assignment: CDR1 ENHRY and CDR2 SYGVKD. The V gene end was trimmed by 2 bases and the J gene end by 7 bases; junction bases not matched to a gene: 8.

This clone was seen more than once but under ten times. The V gene is TRBV4-2, the J gene TRBJ1-4, with D possibly being TRBD1 (6 bases). Trimming took 3 bases from V and 4 from J, leaving 12 bases between them. Germline CDR1 is LGHNA and CDR2 is YNFKEQ. The CDR3 is made up of 15 amino acids. CDR3 sequence reads: CASSQKDSDNEKLFF. The DNA of the CDR3 is TGTGCCAGCAGCCAGAAGGACAGCGATAATGAAAAACTGTTTTTT.